A selection of T cell receptor beta chains follows, all from one sample in a study of control samples from healthy donors and cancer patients. Sequencing used immunoSEQ multiplex PCR; TCRdb keeps in-frame clones, though not all of them. The top ten hold around a quarter of the sample, which has under 60,000 clones, more than 85% seen once. The sample consisted of PBMCs. Source of these receptors: a woman aged 45-59 years with head and neck cancer. Both conserved end residues are part of each CDR3. The D gene is left open where the match is weak. Part of the rows lack a size; the others show once, few, many or a class for expanded clones.

v_call	clone_size	d_call	j_call	cdr3_aa	cdr3_nt
TRBV11-2	NA	TRBD2	TRBJ2-7	CASSWTSGSYEQYF	TGTGCCAGCAGCTGGACTAGCGGTTCCTACGAGCAGTACTTC
TRBV18	NA	NA	TRBJ2-3	CASSPGGGTDTQYF	TGTGCCAGCTCACCAGGGGGCGGGACAGATACGCAGTATTTT
TRBV5-1	NA	NA	TRBJ2-3	CASSFQVGADTQYF	TGCGCCAGCAGCTTCCAGGTAGGGGCAGATACGCAGTATTTT
TRBV19	NA	TRBD1	TRBJ1-1	CASSLGTGGKFTEAFF	TGTGCCAGTAGTCTTGGGACAGGGGGGAAATTCACTGAAGCTTTCTTT
TRBV2	NA	TRBD1	TRBJ1-4	CASSLWTGRGEKLFF	TGTGCCAGCAGTCTCTGGACAGGGAGAGGGGAAAAACTGTTTTTT
TRBV24-1	NA	NA	TRBJ2-1	CATSDFGTSTNEQFF	TGTGCCACCAGTGATTTCGGGACTTCAACTAATGAGCAGTTCTTC
TRBV6-2/TRBV6-3	NA	NA	TRBJ2-7	CASSPDGGYYEQYF	TGTGCCAGCAGCCCTGACGGAGGATACTACGAGCAGTACTTC
TRBV7-2	NA	NA	TRBJ1-5	CASSAYNQPQHF	TGTGCCAGCAGCGCGTACAATCAGCCCCAGCATTTT
TRBV7-2	NA	TRBD1	TRBJ2-7	CASSLEGKGQGNEQYF	TGTGCCAGCAGCTTAGAGGGTAAAGGACAGGGCAACGAGCAGTACTTC
TRBV30	NA	NA	TRBJ1-2	CAWVPPPGPSARYTF	TGTGCCTGGGTACCTCCCCCGGGCCCAAGCGCTCGCTACACCTTC
TRBV28	NA	TRBD1	TRBJ1-4	CASSPGTAFATNEKLFF	TGTGCCAGCAGCCCCGGGACAGCTTTTGCAACTAATGAAAAACTGTTTTTT
TRBV21-1	NA	NA	TRBJ1-4	CASSSRQGGEEKLFF	TGTGCCAGCAGCTCCCGACAGGGAGGGGAAGAAAAACTGTTTTTT
TRBV7-5	NA	NA	TRBJ1-1	CARSFTGTENTEAFF	TGTGCCAGAAGCTTTACCGGGACAGAGAACACTGAAGCTTTCTTT
TRBV5-1	NA	NA	TRBJ1-1	CASGAQGSSTEAFF	TGCGCCAGCGGGGCCCAGGGCAGTTCCACTGAAGCTTTCTTT
TRBV29-1	once	NA	TRBJ2-7	CSVEGWVGRGPREQYF	TGCAGCGTTGAAGGCTGGGTCGGTCGGGGTCCCCGGGAGCAGTACTTC
TRBV27	NA	TRBD2	TRBJ2-1	CASSLSAPSGRGGEQFF	TGTGCCAGCAGTTTATCGGCCCCTAGCGGGAGGGGGGGGGAGCAGTTCTTC
TRBV11-3	once	NA	TRBJ2-1	CASSLAGKGYNEQFF	TGTGCCAGCAGCTTAGCTGGAAAGGGTTACAATGAGCAGTTCTTC
TRBV5-1	NA	NA	TRBJ1-1	CASSLGGTTEAFF	TGCGCCAGCAGCTTGGGGGGAACGACTGAAGCTTTCTTT
TRBV6-5	NA	TRBD1	TRBJ1-1	CASSYRTGLATEAFF	TGTGCCAGCAGTTACCGGACAGGTTTGGCCACTGAAGCTTTCTTT
TRBV7-2	NA	TRBD2	TRBJ2-3	CASSPEREGTDTQYF	TGTGCCAGCAGCCCGGAGCGGGAGGGCACAGATACGCAGTATTTT
TRBV28	NA	TRBD1	TRBJ1-2	CASSLGQGAFYGYTF	TGTGCCAGCAGTCTGGGACAGGGGGCCTTCTATGGCTACACCTTC
TRBV3-1/TRBV3-2	NA	TRBD1	TRBJ1-2	CASSRRQGREGYTF	TGTGCCAGCAGCCGCCGACAGGGAAGGGAAGGCTACACCTTC
TRBV4-1	NA	NA	TRBJ2-6	CASSQDHTGSSGANVLTF	TGCGCCAGCAGCCAAGATCACACTGGGAGCTCTGGGGCCAACGTCCTGACTTTC
TRBV6-5	NA	NA	TRBJ1-2	CASPSPGGLYGYTF	TGTGCCAGTCCATCCCCGGGCGGACTGTATGGCTACACCTTC
TRBV30	NA	NA	TRBJ1-1	CAWSPRTGSYTEAFF	TGTGCCTGGAGCCCTCGAACTGGGAGTTACACTGAAGCTTTCTTT
TRBV4-1	NA	NA	TRBJ2-3	CASSQETGLDTQYF	TGCGCCAGCAGCCAAGAAACAGGGTTAGATACGCAGTATTTT
TRBV11-2	NA	NA	TRBJ2-3	CASSLDRGARVDTQYF	TGTGCCAGCAGCTTAGATCGGGGGGCCAGAGTAGATACGCAGTATTTT
TRBV24-1	once	NA	TRBJ2-6	CATSARGHSGANVLTF	TGTGCCACCAGTGCTAGGGGTCATTCCGGGGCCAACGTCCTGACTTTC
TRBV29-1	NA	NA	TRBJ2-1	CSVAGGFSYNEQFF	TGCAGCGTTGCAGGGGGGTTCTCCTACAATGAGCAGTTCTTC
TRBV28	NA	NA	TRBJ1-2	CASRTLGQGGTDGYTF	TGTGCCAGCAGAACCCTGGGGCAGGGCGGTACAGACGGCTACACCTTC
TRBV28	NA	NA	TRBJ1-2	CASSGAGGTRAYGYTF	TGTGCCAGCAGCGGCGCGGGGGGTACGCGGGCCTATGGCTACACCTTC
TRBV7-2	NA	TRBD1	TRBJ1-2	CASSSQDRRSYGYTF	TGTGCCAGCAGCTCTCAGGACAGGCGATCCTATGGCTACACCTTC
TRBV15	NA	NA	TRBJ1-1	CATSTYRAAGTEAFF	TGTGCCACCAGCACGTACAGGGCAGCGGGCACTGAAGCTTTCTTT
TRBV21-1	NA	NA	TRBJ2-1	CASSKVASGEWSYNEQFF	TGTGCCAGCAGCAAAGTGGCGTCAGGGGAGTGGTCCTACAATGAGCAGTTCTTC
TRBV28	NA	NA	TRBJ1-2	CASSLRSRAWGYGYTF	TGTGCCAGCAGTTTACGGTCCCGGGCTTGGGGCTATGGCTACACCTTC
TRBV5-6	NA	TRBD1	TRBJ2-1	CASSRWTGVGVNEQFF	TGTGCCAGCAGCCGATGGACAGGGGTTGGTGTGAATGAGCAGTTCTTC